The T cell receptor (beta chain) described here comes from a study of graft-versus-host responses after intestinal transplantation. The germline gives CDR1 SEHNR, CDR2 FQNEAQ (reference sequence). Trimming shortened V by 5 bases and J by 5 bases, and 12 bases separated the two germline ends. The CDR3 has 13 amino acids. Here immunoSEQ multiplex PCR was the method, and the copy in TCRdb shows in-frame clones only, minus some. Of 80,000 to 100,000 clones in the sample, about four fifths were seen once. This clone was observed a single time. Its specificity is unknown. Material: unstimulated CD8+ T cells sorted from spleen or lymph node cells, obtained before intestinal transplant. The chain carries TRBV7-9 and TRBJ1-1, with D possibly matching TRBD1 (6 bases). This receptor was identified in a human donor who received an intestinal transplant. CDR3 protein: CASSLVQGTEAFF. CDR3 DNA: TGTGCCAGCAGCCTAGTGCAGGGGACTGAAGCTTTCTTT.